These 32 T cell receptor beta chains share one sample of origin, sequenced in a study of blood T cell repertoires in COVID-19. Clones were read by immunoSEQ multiplex PCR, and TCRdb kept only the in-frame ones, dropping some. The sample has about 190,000 clones; roughly 78% are singletons. Sequencing was carried out using peripheral blood. Source of these receptors: a woman at least 80 years old with active or convalescent COVID-19.

The chain links TRBV11-3 to TRBJ1-1; D is possibly TRBD1 (5 bases). CDR3 size: 16 residues. The V gene lost 5 bases and the J gene lost 3 bases, with 19 bases spanning the gap. Germline CDR1 is SGHNT and CDR2 is YENEEA. The CDR3 DNA reads as TGTGCCAGCAGCCCCGGGGGGGGGTTGATGGACACTGAAGCTTTCTTT. The encoded protein is CASSPGGGLMDTEAFF.

The chain carries TRBV2 and TRBJ1-5; tentatively, D is TRBD1 (6 bases). CDR1 and CDR2 from the germline V gene are SNHLY and FYNNEI. CDR3 length equals 16 residues. V was trimmed by 6 bases and J by 4 bases, leaving 19 bases between them. In DNA, the CDR3 is TGTGCCAGCAGCTCGGTAGGGGGGGCGCCAAATCAGCCCCAGCATTTT. This encodes CASSSVGGAPNQPQHF.

This rearrangement joins TRBV7-2 to TRBJ1-2; TRBD1 matches at 8 bases. CDR3 length equals 16 residues. Per the germline V gene, CDR1 is SGHTA and CDR2 is FQGNSA. The J segment lost 4 bases and the V segment lost 1 base, leaving 8 bases of the junction unmatched. CDR3 sequence reads: CASSLGQAGQVYGYTF. The DNA for the CDR3 is TGTGCCAGCAGCTTAGGTCAAGCGGGACAGGTCTATGGCTACACCTTC.

V and J are TRBV5-4 and TRBJ1-1, with D perhaps matching TRBD1 (5 bases). V lost 3 bases to trimming and J lost 1 base, with 16 bases between them. This CDR3 has 16 residues. The germline CDR1 and CDR2 sequences are SGHNT and YYREEE (reference sequence). DNA for the CDR3: TGTGCCAGCAGCTGGGGACTCATAAGGGCGAACACTGAAGCTTTCTTT. The encoded protein is CASSWGLIRANTEAFF.

In nucleotides, the CDR3 is TGTGCCAGCAGCTTGGGTGGACAGGTCAATCAGCCCCAGCATTTT. It codes for CASSLGGQVNQPQHF. This rearrangement joins TRBV5-4 to TRBJ1-5; 7 nucleotides match TRBD1. Germline CDR1 is SGHNT and CDR2 is YYREEE (reference sequence). This CDR3 is built from 15 residues. Trimming cost V 0 bases and J 3 bases; bases outside gene matches: 3.

This clone was detected once. Written as DNA, the CDR3 is TGTGCCAGCAGACTGACTAGCACGAACACCGGGGAGCTGTTTTTT. Its protein product is CASRLTSTNTGELFF. V and J are TRBV6-6 and TRBJ2-2; TRBD2 matches 7 bases. Looked up from germline, CDR1 is MNHNY and CDR2 is SVGAGI (reference sequence). This CDR3 is built from 15 residues. The V segment lost 6 bases and the J segment 0 bases; nucleotides outside the gene matches: 4.

The V gene is TRBV3-1 (or the pseudogene TRBV3-2), the J gene TRBJ2-5, with a possible D match to TRBD1 (5 bases). This CDR3 has 14 amino acids. CDR1 is LGHDT and CDR2 is YNNKEL in the germline V gene (reference sequence). The ends were cut back, 1 base at V and 5 bases at J, with 11 bases in the middle. The CDR3 region has the DNA TGTGCCAGCAGCCAAGCGGCGGACACGGAGACCCAGTACTTC. It is translated as CASSQAADTETQYF.

A few counts support this clone. A junction end diverges from the germline sequence, so it may reflect a read error. The chain has TRBV7-7 and TRBJ2-2, with 13 bases that match TRBD2. CDR1 is SSHAT and CDR2 is FNYEAQ in the germline V gene (reference sequence). This CDR3 is built from 15 residues. CDR3 in DNA: TGTGCTAGCAGACTAGCGGGGGGCGGAACCGGGGAGCTGTTTTTT. The encoded protein is CASRLAGGGTGELFF.

V is TRBV2 and J is TRBJ2-7, with D maybe TRBD1 (5 bases). V was pared by 8 bases and J by 0 bases, with 11 bases between. Germline assignment: CDR1 SNHLY and CDR2 FYNNEI. The CDR3 covers 13 residues. The CDR3 DNA reads TGTGCCAGCTCAGACAGACCCTCCTACGAGCAGTACTTC. This sequence encodes CASSDRPSYEQYF.

V is TRBV11-1 and J is TRBJ1-6; D gene unclear. The CDR3 contains 14 residues. Between the trimmed V and J ends, which lost 2 bases and 9 bases, there was a span of 11 bases. Per germline, CDR1 SGHAT and CDR2 FQDESV (reference sequence). CDR3 region: CASSLLQEGSPLHF. The CDR3 bases are TGTGCCAGCAGCTTACTTCAGGAGGGTTCACCCCTCCACTTT.

This clone was recorded at least ten times. The chain recombines TRBV27 with TRBJ2-7; perhaps TRBD1 as D (5 bases). Trimming took off 3 bases at V and 4 bases at J, with 22 bases between the two ends. Germline V lookup: CDR1 MNHEY, CDR2 SMNVEV (reference sequence). The CDR3 is 17 amino acids. CDR3 DNA sequence: TGTGCCAGCAGTTTTTTCTCCGCCGCAGGGATCATATACGAGCAGTACTTC. Protein sequence: CASSFFSAAGIIYEQYF.

The chain recombines TRBV6-2 or TRBV6-3 with TRBJ2-7; 8 nucleotides line up with TRBD1. Germline assignment: CDR1 MNHEY and CDR2 SVGEGT. J was trimmed by 3 bases and V by 5 bases; bases with no gene match: 6. This CDR3 has 14 amino acids. CDR3 sequence: CASSNRDRLYEQYF. The CDR3, as DNA: TGTGCCAGCAGTAACCGGGACAGGCTCTACGAGCAGTACTTC.

J is TRBJ2-5 and V is TRBV6-2 or TRBV6-3; D not resolved. This CDR3 spans 12 amino acids. Germline-derived CDR1 and CDR2 are MNHEY and SVGEGT. Deletions cut 0 bases from V and 4 bases from J, with 3 bases between. CDR3 nucleotides: TGTGCCAGCAGTTACTCGAGAGAGACCCAGTACTTC. It yields the protein CASSYSRETQYF.

This clone was observed a handful of times. CDR3 sequence reads: CASSHPSGGHNEQFF. As DNA, the CDR3 is TGCGCCAGCAGCCACCCTAGCGGGGGGCACAATGAGCAGTTCTTC. V usage is TRBV4-1 and J usage is TRBJ2-1, with 11 nucleotides matching TRBD2. V was pared by 3 bases and J by 5 bases, with 3 bases of the junction left unmatched. The CDR3 runs to 15 residues. Germline V gives CDR1 MGHRA, CDR2 YSYEKL.

The rearrangement links TRBV5-1 to TRBJ1-5; D is unresolved. Germline CDR1 SGHRS, CDR2 YFSETQ. The V gene lost 0 bases and the J gene lost 5 bases, with 9 bases spanning the gap. CDR3 length equals 14 residues. CDR3 DNA: TGCGCCAGCAGCTTGGGGGCCGGGGATCAGCCCCAGCATTTT. This translates into CASSLGAGDQPQHF.

The CDR3: CASSLFNGGMSGYTF. CDR3 DNA: TGCGCCAGCAGCTTATTTAATGGAGGGATGAGTGGCTACACCTTC. The rearrangement joins TRBV5-1 to TRBJ1-2; D is ambiguous. The CDR3 is made up of 15 amino acids. Looked up from germline, CDR1 is SGHRS and CDR2 is YFSETQ. V was trimmed by 2 bases and J by 7 bases, leaving 18 bases between them.

In this sample, this clone turned up a few times. The chain is built from TRBV27 and TRBJ2-2, with D possibly TRBD2 on 6 matching bases. The V end lost 5 bases, the J end lost 5 bases, and 15 bases lay between the germline ends. The length of the CDR3 is 15 residues. The germline gives CDR1 MNHEY, CDR2 SMNVEV (reference sequence). The CDR3 coding sequence is TGTGCCAGCAGTCCCTCCATTGGAGGGACCGGGGAGCTGTTTTTT. It encodes CASSPSIGGTGELFF.

This sequence joins TRBV30 and TRBJ1-2; 7 bases are shared with TRBD1. Trimming at V came to 7 bases and at J to 4 bases, leaving 21 bases not matched to a gene. This CDR3 has 17 residues. The germline V gene encodes CDR1 GTSNPN and CDR2 SVGIG (reference sequence). Written as DNA, the CDR3 is TGTGCCTTTAGAATACCGGGACAGATTCTACCGAGCTATGGCTACACCTTC. Protein sequence: CAFRIPGQILPSYGYTF.

The chain joins TRBV5-5 to TRBJ2-7, with TRBD1 matching over 9 bases. Trimming cost V 0 bases and J 3 bases; bases outside gene matches: 10. Germline lookup yields CDR1 SGHKS and CDR2 YYEKEE (reference sequence). The CDR3 consists of 17 residues. In DNA, the CDR3 is TGTGCCAGCAGCTTGGGGACCTCCGGGACAGGGCTCTACGAGCAGTACTTC. Its protein is CASSLGTSGTGLYEQYF.

The chain employs TRBV11-2 and TRBJ2-7, with TRBD1 matching 10 bases. Germline trimming cut 3 bases from V and 4 bases from J; bases unmatched to any gene: 6. This CDR3 has 15 residues. Germline V gene lookup returns CDR1 SGHAT and CDR2 FQNNGV. CDR3 loop: CASSFPGTGVYEQYF. CDR3 in DNA: TGTGCCAGCAGCTTCCCCGGGACAGGGGTTTACGAGCAGTACTTC.

The V and J genes are TRBV19 and TRBJ2-1; TRBD2 matches 8 bases. V dropped 1 base and J dropped 2; count of bases not matched to a gene: 4. Germline CDR1 and CDR2: LNHDA and SQIVND (reference sequence). The CDR3 is made up of 16 amino acids. CDR3 nucleotide sequence: TGTGCCAGTAGTATAGGCGGTAGCGGGACCTACAATGAGCAGTTCTTC. Protein sequence: CASSIGGSGTYNEQFF.

The J gene is TRBJ1-4, the V gene TRBV19, with D hard to call. This CDR3 has 15 residues. Germline lookup yields CDR1 LNHDA and CDR2 SQIVND (reference sequence). V lost 5 bases to trimming and J lost 5 bases, with 15 bases between them. The CDR3 is CASSLSGALNEKLFF. In nucleotides, the CDR3 is TGTGCCAGTAGTCTCTCTGGAGCACTGAATGAAAAACTGTTTTTT.

The chain employs TRBV3-1 (or the pseudogene TRBV3-2) and TRBJ2-6, with 7 bases lining up with TRBD1. Germline CDR1 and CDR2: LGHDT and YNNKEL (reference sequence). V shed 4 bases, J shed 0 bases, and the junction held 9 bases outside the gene matches. This CDR3 region has 18 residues. The CDR3 DNA sequence: TGTGCCAGCAGCCGTCCGGGACAGAGTTTCTCTGGGGCCAACGTCCTGACTTTC. It specifies CASSRPGQSFSGANVLTF.

This rearrangement joins TRBV7-2 to TRBJ1-1, with 7 bases identical to TRBD1. Trimming removed 2 bases from V and 6 bases from J; junction bases left unmatched: 6. CDR1 is SGHTA and CDR2 is FQGNSA in the germline V gene. This CDR3 contains 14 residues. CDR3 residues: CASSLLDRVAEAFF. The CDR3 bases are TGTGCCAGCAGCTTACTCGACAGGGTTGCTGAAGCTTTCTTT.

This clone was detected only a few times. V is TRBV6-5 and J is TRBJ2-7; D is unresolved. Germline CDR1 MNHEY, CDR2 SVGAGI. Trimming took 6 bases from V and 2 from J, leaving 14 bases between them. The CDR3 contains 14 residues. CDR3 in amino acids: CASRARNSPYEQYF. In nucleotides, the CDR3 is TGTGCCAGCAGAGCCCGGAACAGTCCCTACGAGCAGTACTTC.

This chain joins TRBV27 and TRBJ1-6; D possibly corresponds to TRBD1 (5 bases). Germline values: CDR1 MNHEY, CDR2 SMNVEV (reference sequence). V lost 3 bases and J 7 bases, leaving 10 bases between the germline ends. This CDR3 is built from 14 residues. DNA of the CDR3: TGTGCCAGCAGTTTCCGGGGGAAGAATTCACCCCTCCACTTT. It yields the protein CASSFRGKNSPLHF.

The genes are TRBV12-3 or TRBV12-4 and TRBJ1-1; the D is unclear. V lost 5 bases, J lost 1 base, and 5 bases lay in between. The CDR3 totals 12 residues. The DNA of the CDR3 is TGTGCCAGCAGTCCAGGGAACACTGAAGCTTTCTTT. Translation: CASSPGNTEAFF.

V is TRBV9 and J is TRBJ1-2; 9 positions agree with TRBD1. Germline V gene data show CDR1 as SGDLS and CDR2 as YYNGEE. V trimming: 5 bases; J trimming: 3 bases; junction bases outside the gene matches: 5. The CDR3 loop spans 14 amino acids. CDR3 region: CASSWTGDHYGYTF. The CDR3 DNA reads TGTGCCAGCAGTTGGACAGGGGATCACTATGGCTACACCTTC.

The rearrangement links TRBV6-5 to TRBJ1-5; D uncertain. Trimming removed 7 bases at V and 0 bases at J, with 10 bases between. This CDR3 is built from 14 residues. Germline CDR1 and CDR2: MNHEY and SVGAGI. The CDR3 DNA is TGTGCCAGCAACTCCCGCTTTAGCAATCAGCCCCAGCATTTT. Residues: CASNSRFSNQPQHF.

The gene calls are TRBV9 and TRBJ2-2; a possible D gene is TRBD1 (5 bases). Germline CDR1 is SGDLS and CDR2 is YYNGEE. The V gene lost 2 bases and the J gene lost 0 bases, with 17 bases spanning the gap. The length of the CDR3 is 18 residues. CDR3 residues: CASSVKSTRVTNTGELFF. In DNA, the CDR3 is TGTGCCAGCAGCGTCAAATCTACCAGGGTGACGAACACCGGGGAGCTGTTTTTT.

V is TRBV7-7 and J is TRBJ2-5; D may be TRBD2 (5 bases). Trimming stripped 5 bases from V and 4 bases from J, with 17 bases between. CDR1 and CDR2 (germline): SSHAT, FNYEAQ (reference sequence). This CDR3 has 15 amino acids. The CDR3 reads CASSLGRLAGETQYF. CDR3 sequence (DNA): TGTGCCAGCAGCCTAGGTAGGCTAGCCGGAGAGACCCAGTACTTC.

The sample holds a few counts of this clone. The CDR3 here is CATSREHTEQYF. The CDR3 DNA sequence: TGTGCCACCAGCAGAGAACACACCGAGCAGTACTTC. This chain joins TRBV15 and TRBJ2-7; D is unclear. CDR3 size: 12 residues. CDR1 is LNHNV and CDR2 is YYDKDF in the germline V gene (reference sequence). The V gene lost 0 bases and the J gene lost 6 bases, with 6 bases spanning the gap.